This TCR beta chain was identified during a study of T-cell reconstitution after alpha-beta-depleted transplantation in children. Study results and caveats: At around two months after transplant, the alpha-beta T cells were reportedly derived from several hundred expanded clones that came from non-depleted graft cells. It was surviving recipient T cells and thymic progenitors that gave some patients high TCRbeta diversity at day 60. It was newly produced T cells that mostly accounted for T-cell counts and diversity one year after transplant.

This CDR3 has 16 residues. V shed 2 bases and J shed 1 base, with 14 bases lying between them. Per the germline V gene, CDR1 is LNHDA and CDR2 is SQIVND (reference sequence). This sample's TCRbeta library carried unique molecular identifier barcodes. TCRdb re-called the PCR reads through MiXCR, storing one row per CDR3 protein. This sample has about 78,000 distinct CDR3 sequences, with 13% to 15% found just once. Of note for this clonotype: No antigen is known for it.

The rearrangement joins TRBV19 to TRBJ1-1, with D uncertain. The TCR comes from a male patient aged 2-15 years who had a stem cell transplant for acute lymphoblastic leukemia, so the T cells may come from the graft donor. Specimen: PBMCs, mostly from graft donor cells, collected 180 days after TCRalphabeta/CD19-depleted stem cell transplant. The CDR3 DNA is TGTGCCAGTAGTATATCTCAACCGGGCCCGAACACTGAAGCTTTCTTT. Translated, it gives CASSISQPGPNTEAFF.